This TCR beta chain appears in the sequencing data of a study of response to subunit inactivated influenza vaccine (dated 2018 in TCRdb). For context, the study as a whole: Deep quantitative T cell receptor repertoire profiling was used in the study to track responses to a trivalent subunit inactivated influenza vaccine.

This clonotype was picked up one time. This receptor's antigen is unknown. No clone much larger than this one lies a single base away; base qualities are absent. Single-read evidence is weak. Libraries were made using RT-PCR. Sequencer: Illumina HiSeq 2500. In-frame beta chains were kept once TCRdb had trimmed the public reads at Q25 with fastp and called clones with MiXCR. Here each entry gathers all rows of one CDR3 protein and keeps the most common genes and DNA. The sample data list 500,000 to 750,000 distinct CDR3 sequences, and around 15% of these were observed just once. The ten largest clonotypes hold over 8.5% of the sample. Via the germline V gene, CDR1 is LGHNA and CDR2 YNFKEQ. The CDR3, cysteine through phenylalanine, is 13 amino acids long. The kept DNA is CDR3 alone, 39 bases in frame from the first base. V drops 5 bases and J drops 4 bases, leaving 11 bases in between. What the research found in general, with its limitations: It was suggested by the authors that each seasonal influenza vaccination may recruit only a limited number of new T cells.

The rearranged segments are TRBV4-2 and TRBJ1-2; the D gene is not confidently resolved. The sequencing here drew on PBMCs from blood, taken 11 to 12 days after vaccination. This sequence originates from a man aged 50-60 years who received an inactivated influenza vaccine. Donor details come from another sample of the same person, matched by shared clones. The CDR3 sequence is CASSEARGYGYTF. The nucleotides read TGTGCCAGCAGCGAGGCCCGGGGCTATGGCTACACCTTC.